Given below is one T cell receptor (beta chain) in context. No cognate antigen has been identified for it. No per-base quality is available; no much larger clone lies one base away. For CDR1 and CDR2, the germline V gene lists SNHLY and FYNNEI. The CDR3 runs 15 residues from the cysteine to the phenylalanine. CDR3 DNA only is kept here, 45 bases in frame from base 1. Relative to germline, V is 2 bases shorter and J is 0 bases shorter, with 7 bases between their ends. The data are from a study of OX40 agonist ivuxolimab in advanced cancers. With respect to the entire study: Ivuxolimab was an agonistic, fully human IgG2 monoclonal antibody directed against OX40 (CD134), a costimulatory receptor. Intravenous ivuxolimab was administered to patients every 2 weeks at six dose levels: 0.01, 0.1, 0.3, 1.5, 3 and 10 mg/kg. Of the approximately 50 patients in dose escalation, around 19 had hepatocellular carcinoma, about 15 had melanoma, 9 had renal cell carcinoma and 9 had head and neck cancer. A male proportion of roughly 80% and a mean age of around 60 years, ranging from about 20 to 80, were recorded for the dose-escalation cohort. Patients were allowed to have had prior anti-PD-1, anti-PD-L1 or anti-CTLA-4 therapy, and roughly 40% of the dose-escalation patients had previously received checkpoint inhibitors. Partial responses occurred in three dose-escalation patients, of whom one had hepatocellular carcinoma and two had cutaneous melanoma. Peripheral TCRbeta sequencing aimed to test whether ivuxolimab altered TCR sequence diversity and caused clonal T-cell expansion. The paper describes the monotherapy dose-escalation part (N = 52 patients) of the phase I trial of ivuxolimab.

The research as a whole found: Antigen specificity was not determined for the clonally expanded peripheral T cells. Low levels of normalized T-cell clonal expansion were also seen in some patients who did not respond. In the 0.1-3.0 mg/kg groups, partial responders were among the patients with the lowest normalized peripheral clonal expansion, particularly in CD8+ T cells. At doses of 0.1 to 3.0 mg/kg, clonal expansion of both CD4+ and CD8+ T cells in blood was seen between baseline and week 6. After ivuxolimab, CD8+ T cells had more expanded clones than CD4+ T cells on average.

Genomic DNA was extracted from sorted cells for sequencing of the TCRbeta CDR3 region. TCRbeta CDR3 regions were sequenced using the immunoSEQ Assay. As stored in TCRdb, this immuneACCESS dataset retains in-frame rearrangements with V and J assigned. A fraction of the clones does not appear; measured against another copy, unresolved V genes explain less than half of the discrepancy, and the remainder lacks a known reason. This sample has 40,000 to 60,000 clones in its table, and about nine tenths of those were observed once. Roughly 3.5% of the sample rests with the top ten. Patients with autoimmune disease history or receiving systemic immunosuppression were excluded from the trial. Peripheral blood for TCR sequencing was collected from all dose cohorts at baseline, on cycle 4 day 1, and on cycle 7 day 1. Samples came from an open-label, multicenter, first-in-human phase I dose-escalation trial of ivuxolimab. Adults with locally advanced or metastatic head and neck squamous cell, hepatocellular, melanoma or renal cell carcinoma were enrolled in the trial. Before TCR sequencing, CD4+ T cells and CD8+ T cells were sorted from peripheral blood as separate populations.

This specimen was CD4+ or CD8+ T cells sorted from blood, taken in a trial of the OX40 agonist ivuxolimab. The clonotype comes from an adult with an advanced solid tumor such as melanoma, head and neck, liver or kidney cancer. The rearrangement joined TRBV2 to TRBJ2-2, with the D gene uncertain. CDR3 reads: CASSETRPNTGELFF. The sequence in DNA is TGTGCCAGCAGTGAAACCCGGCCGAACACCGGGGAGCTGTTTTTT.